This T cell receptor beta chain was documented in a study of regulatory T cells in long-lasting Graves disease. Whole-study context: Graves' disease counted as persistent after over 5 years of antithyroid drugs with positive TSH receptor antibodies.

Investigators prepared the TCR beta libraries by applying iRepertoire HTBI primers and Arm-PCR of CDR3 regions. MiXCR, applied by TCRdb to the multiplex PCR reads, yields one record per CDR3 protein. The sample carries 400,000 to 500,000 distinct CDR3 sequences, around a fifth recorded once. Indicated time point: persistent/refractory GD, antithyroid drugs over 5 years with positive TRAb. PBMC-derived RNA was used for the TCR library. This CDR3 has 15 amino acids. Per the germline V gene, CDR1 is MNHNS and CDR2 is SASEGT. V lost 5 bases and J 2 bases, leaving 13 bases between the germline ends. Ten or more counts support this clonotype.

The TCR originated in a female donor with Graves disease. The genes are TRBV6-1 and TRBJ1-5; D unresolved. The specimen comprised peripheral blood mononuclear cells (PBMCs), sampled when the disease was refractory, from a patient treated with antithyroid drugs. CDR3 sequence (DNA): TGTGCCAGCAGTAGCATAAAAAGCGGCAATCAGCCCCAGCATTTT. Protein product: CASSSIKSGNQPQHF.